The T cell receptor beta chain under discussion was sequenced for a study of cytomegalovirus exposure and HLA in healthy donors. PCR involved 60 Vbeta and 13 Jbeta primers. Repertoires were generated with immunoSEQ multiplex PCR, while TCRdb's copy carries only in-frame clones and drops some. This sample has about 140,000 clones, with approximately 80% found just once. This receptor was obtained from a woman aged 40 to 50 in good health and CMV-seronegative. Sequenced: PBMCs.

The CDR3 DNA reads TGTGCCAGCAGGGGTCTAGGGAGCGCCTACGAGCAGTACTTC. Protein sequence: CASRGLGSAYEQYF. The J gene is TRBJ2-7, the V gene TRBV7-2, with D perhaps matching TRBD2 (5 bases). In germline, CDR1 is SGHTA, CDR2 FQGNSA. V gave up 6 bases and J gave up 2 bases, with 14 bases separating them. This CDR3 contains 14 residues.